This T cell receptor beta chain was documented in a study of CD8 T cells in Susac syndrome. Germline CDR1 and CDR2: MNHNS and SASEGT. The trim removed 10 bases at V and 12 bases at J, leaving 10 bases unmatched. The CDR3 spans 14 residues. Those who served as multiple sclerosis controls were treatment-naive patients with stable or active relapsing-remitting disease. This clonotype is a singleton in its sample. The RNA, roughly 0.45 to 1 ug, was put through reverse transcription using random hexamers. Across 54 Vbeta and 13 Jbeta, immunoSEQ multiplex PCR amplified TCR beta CDR3. TCRdb reprocessed the immunoSEQ multiplex PCR reads via MiXCR and lists one record per CDR3 protein. Of fewer than 300,000 distinct CDR3 sequences listed, about 85% are singletons.

The receptor was isolated from a human donor with multiple sclerosis. The sequenced material came from CD8+ T cells from PBMCs. This chain links TRBV6-1 with TRBJ2-1; the match to TRBD2 covers 15 bases. This CDR3 reads CATRGTSGRNGQFF. The CDR3 DNA reads as TGTGCCACGAGGGGGACTAGCGGGAGGAACGGGCAGTTCTTC.